Presented here are 2 T cell receptor beta chains from one specimen sequenced in a study of blood T cell repertoires in COVID-19. Profiling relied on immunoSEQ multiplex PCR, and the TCRdb table lists in-frame clones only, not all of them. The table has roughly 480,000 clones, 75% to 90% seen once. Sequenced material: peripheral blood. The receptors come from a man younger than 35 with COVID-19, enrolled during active disease.

The J gene is TRBJ1-1, the V gene TRBV3-1 (or the pseudogene TRBV3-2); no reliable D call. Between the trimmed V and J ends, which lost 3 bases and 6 bases, there was a span of 11 bases. The length of the CDR3 is 13 residues. Germline V lookup: CDR1 LGHDT, CDR2 YNNKEL (reference sequence). The CDR3 loop reads CASSQSEGAEAFF. CDR3 in DNA: TGTGCCAGCAGCCAGTCGGAGGGCGCTGAAGCTTTCTTT.

This clone appeared a single time. The chain recombines TRBV10-2 with TRBJ2-7; weak D call: TRBD1 (5 bases). Germline CDR1 and CDR2: WSHSY and SAAADI. V was cut by 2 bases and J by 4 bases, with 9 bases left in between. The CDR3 is made up of 13 amino acids. Written as DNA, the CDR3 is TGCGCCAGCAGTGAGCAGGGTGGGTACGAGCAGTACTTC. This sequence encodes CASSEQGGYEQYF.